Below are 24 T cell receptor beta chains sequenced from a single sample in a study of cytomegalovirus exposure and HLA in healthy donors. It was with 60 Vbeta and 13 Jbeta primers that the PCR ran. The repertoire was sequenced with immunoSEQ multiplex PCR; TCRdb's copy has only in-frame clones and lacks some. The sample has some 40,000 clones, 53% seen once. The material sequenced was PBMCs. The receptors here all came from a middle-aged woman in good health and CMV-seropositive.

The chain recombines TRBV28 with TRBJ1-5; no definite D call. V lost 7 bases and J 7 bases, leaving 14 bases between the germline ends. Germline CDR1 is MDHEN and CDR2 is SYDVKM. CDR3 length equals 13 residues. In DNA, the CDR3 is TGTGCCAGCATACCCGCGGGGAACCAGCCCCAGCATTTT. This sequence encodes CASIPAGNQPQHF.

This clone came up a few times. The rearrangement joins TRBV5-1 to TRBJ1-1, with D possibly being TRBD1 (6 bases). The V gene's germline CDR1 is SGHRS and CDR2 YFSETQ. The length of the CDR3 is 14 residues. The V and J ends lost 5 bases and 3 bases respectively, with 14 bases between them. The CDR3 DNA sequence: TGCGCCAGCAGTCCACAGGGAGGGTACACTGAAGCTTTCTTT. Translating gives CASSPQGGYTEAFF.

The table lists this clone with a few counts. The CDR3 DNA reads as TGTGCCAGCAGCCTACGAGCGGCAGAAAATCAGCCCCAGCATTTT. Amino acids: CASSLRAAENQPQHF. The chain carries TRBV7-8 and TRBJ1-5; D remains unclear. Germline V gives CDR1 SGHVS, CDR2 FQNEAQ. This CDR3 spans 15 amino acids. V lost 5 bases to trimming and J lost 4 bases, with 15 bases between them.

This clone has just a few counts. The chain is built from TRBV7-8 and TRBJ1-6; 9 bases match TRBD1. The CDR3 spans 15 residues. Germline V gives CDR1 SGHVS, CDR2 FQNEAQ. The V and J ends lost 5 bases and 4 bases, in that order; junction bases with no gene match: 3. Here the CDR3 reads CASSPGTGYNSPLHF. The CDR3, as DNA: TGTGCCAGCAGCCCCGGGACAGGGTATAATTCACCCCTCCACTTT.

This clone was seen more than once but under ten times. The same CDR3 also results from other DNA sequences found in this sample. The chain has TRBV6-4 and TRBJ1-1; D ambiguous. Trimming cost V 4 bases and J 0 bases, with 6 bases left between them. CDR1 is MRHNA and CDR2 is SNTAGT in the germline V gene. This CDR3 region has 13 residues. This CDR3 reads CASSVEVNTEAFF. CDR3 coding DNA: TGTGCCAGCAGTGTAGAGGTGAACACTGAAGCTTTCTTT.

This clone is medium-sized. The chain carries TRBV29-1 and TRBJ1-5; perhaps TRBD1 as D (6 bases). The CDR3 spans 9 residues. The V gene's germline CDR1 is SQVTM and CDR2 ANQGSEA. This chain's CDR3 is CASGEPQHF. DNA for the CDR3: TGCGCGTCAGGGGAGCCCCAGCATTTT.

The chain employs TRBV4-2 and TRBJ2-1, with D unresolved. This CDR3 has 15 amino acids. V gave up 1 base and J gave up 7 bases, with 14 bases separating them. The germline gives CDR1 LGHNA, CDR2 YNFKEQ. The CDR3: CASSQGAYPPNEQFF. Written as DNA, the CDR3 is TGTGCCAGCAGCCAAGGCGCCTACCCCCCAAATGAGCAGTTCTTC.

This clone appeared a single time. The genes are TRBV19 and TRBJ1-2; no firm D call. The CDR3 runs to 12 residues. CDR1 and CDR2 (germline): LNHDA, SQIVND (reference sequence). Trimming removed 3 bases at V and 2 bases at J, with 4 bases between. As DNA, the CDR3 is TGTGCCAGTAGTATCCAAAACTATGGCTACACCTTC. It encodes CASSIQNYGYTF.

This clone was seen once. The chain joins TRBV28 to TRBJ1-2, with TRBD1 matching over 7 bases. CDR1 is MDHEN, CDR2 SYDVKM, per germline. V was pared by 7 bases and J by 1 base, with 6 bases of the junction left unmatched. The CDR3 contains 14 residues. CDR3 in DNA: TGTGCCAGCATTAGGGACAGCTTTAACTATGGCTACACCTTC. Its translation is CASIRDSFNYGYTF.

This rearrangement joins TRBV6-4 to TRBJ1-4; TRBD1 aligns across 8 bases. Germline V gives CDR1 MRHNA, CDR2 SNTAGT. The CDR3 totals 15 residues. V lost 2 bases, J lost 4 bases, and 3 bases stayed unmatched. CDR3 protein: CASSDGTGDNEKLFF. CDR3 in DNA: TGTGCCAGCAGTGACGGGACAGGCGATAATGAAAAACTGTTTTTT.

This clone appeared once. The chain is built from TRBV15 and TRBJ2-7; perhaps TRBD1 as D (6 bases). The CDR3 consists of 16 residues. Germline lookup yields CDR1 LNHNV and CDR2 YYDKDF (reference sequence). V dropped 0 bases and J dropped 2 bases, with 14 bases sitting between them. This CDR3 is CATSRDVVTGAYEQYF. CDR3 DNA sequence: TGTGCCACCAGCAGAGATGTGGTGACAGGAGCCTACGAGCAGTACTTC.

The chain recombines TRBV4-1 with TRBJ2-2; TRBD2 might be the D (6 bases). Germline lookup yields CDR1 MGHRA and CDR2 YSYEKL. This CDR3 spans 19 amino acids. Trimming removed 4 bases from V and 0 bases from J, with 21 bases in between. The chain's CDR3 is CASSRMGGKGATNTGELFF. CDR3 in DNA: TGCGCCAGCAGCCGAATGGGGGGTAAAGGGGCCACGAACACCGGGGAGCTGTTTTTT.

In its sample, this clone was seen a few times. The CDR3 nucleotides are TGTGCCAGCAGTGGACTAGCGGGGGATACGCAGTATTTT. This gives the protein CASSGLAGDTQYF. This chain links TRBV2 with TRBJ2-3; 11 bases agree with TRBD2. V was pared by 4 bases and J by 6 bases, with 0 bases of the junction left unmatched. Germline-derived CDR1 and CDR2 are SNHLY and FYNNEI. The length of the CDR3 is 13 residues.

This clone appeared a few times. The rearrangement links TRBV5-1 to TRBJ2-3; TRBD2 might be the D (6 bases). Trimming stripped 4 bases from V and 4 bases from J, with 16 bases between. Germline V lookup: CDR1 SGHRS, CDR2 YFSETQ. CDR3 length: 15 residues. DNA for the CDR3: TGCGCCAGCAGCGCCGGAACTAGCATTCCAGATACGCAGTATTTT. It encodes CASSAGTSIPDTQYF. The full variable domain, completed using reference TRBV5-1 and TRBJ2-3, is KAGVTQTPRYLIKTRGQQVTLSCSPISGHRSVSWYQQTPGQGLQFLFEYFSETQRNKGNFPGRFSGRQFSNSRSEMNVSTLELGDSALYLCASSAGTSIPDTQYFGPGTRLTVL.

V and J are TRBV5-1 and TRBJ2-5; D is unclear. Germline CDR1 SGHRS, CDR2 YFSETQ. This CDR3 has 13 amino acids. V was clipped by 3 bases and J by 2 bases, with 8 bases between them. The CDR3, as DNA: TGCGCCAGCAGCTCGAATACACAAGAGACCCAGTACTTC. Its protein product is CASSSNTQETQYF.

The chain recombines TRBV6-4 with TRBJ1-6; 8 bases fit TRBD1. The CDR3 is 16 residues long. J was trimmed by 9 bases and V by 2 bases; bases with no gene match: 9. Germline CDR1 MRHNA, CDR2 SNTAGT. The CDR3 DNA is TGTGCCAGCAGTGACGACCGGGACAGGACCTTTTCACCCCTCCACTTT. Its translation: CASSDDRDRTFSPLHF.

This clone was counted only a few times. The genes are TRBV5-4 and TRBJ2-5, with 7 bases aligning to TRBD2. Trimming removed 4 bases from V and 4 bases from J; junction bases left unmatched: 4. Per germline, CDR1 SGHNT and CDR2 YYREEE (reference sequence). The CDR3 spans 13 residues. This chain's CDR3 is CASSRDYGETQYF. CDR3 coding DNA: TGTGCCAGCAGCCGGGACTATGGAGAGACCCAGTACTTC.

The J gene is TRBJ2-2, the V gene TRBV19; TRBD1 matches at 8 bases. The CDR3 is 15 residues long. Germline CDR1 is LNHDA and CDR2 is SQIVND (reference sequence). Trimming cost V 11 bases and J 0 bases; bases outside gene matches: 8. The CDR3 DNA follows: TGTGCCGCTGAGACAGGGGACGCGAACACCGGGGAGCTGTTTTTT. Protein: CAAETGDANTGELFF. The variable domain in full, completed from reference TRBV19 and TRBJ2-2, reads DGGITQSPKYLFRKEGQNVTLSCEQNLNHDAMYWYRQDPGQGLRLIYYSQIVNDFQKGDIAEGYSVSREKKESFPLTVTSAQKNPTAFYLCAAETGDANTGELFFGEGSRLTVL.

The rearrangement uses TRBV7-2 and TRBJ1-1; 8 bases match TRBD1. The CDR3 extends over 14 amino acids. V trimming: 5 bases; J trimming: 4 bases; junction bases outside the gene matches: 6. CDR1 SGHTA and CDR2 FQGNSA come from the germline V gene. The CDR3 is CASSILTGGTEAFF. DNA of the CDR3: TGTGCCAGCAGCATATTAACAGGGGGCACTGAAGCTTTCTTT.

The V gene is TRBV30, the J gene TRBJ2-5; D is possibly TRBD1 (5 bases). Judging by the DNA end, TRBJ2-7 fits better; the J call may be wrong. Germline CDR1 GTSNPN, CDR2 SVGIG (reference sequence). This CDR3 has 18 residues. The CDR3 DNA follows: TGTGCCTGGAGTGTACTTAGTTTTCGGCGCCAGGGATCCTACGAGCAGTACTTC. Its translation: CAWSVLSFRRQGSYEQYF.

V usage is TRBV7-9 and J usage is TRBJ2-1, with 9 bases aligning to TRBD1. This CDR3 has 15 residues. Per the germline V gene, CDR1 is SEHNR and CDR2 is FQNEAQ (reference sequence). Losses at the gene ends were 1 base for V and 2 bases for J; bases not matched to a gene: 0. The CDR3 nucleotides read TGTGCCAGCAGCTTAGGGGACAGGGCCTACAATGAGCAGTTCTTC. Translating gives CASSLGDRAYNEQFF.

V usage is TRBV7-2 and J usage is TRBJ1-6; D unresolved. V lost 9 bases to trimming and J lost 0 bases, with 6 bases between them. The CDR3 spans 13 residues. Germline CDR1 is SGHTA and CDR2 is FQGNSA. Here the CDR3 DNA reads TGTGCCAGGGGGAGCTCCTATAATTCACCCCTCCACTTT. It yields the protein CARGSSYNSPLHF.

V usage is TRBV28 and J usage is TRBJ2-6; the D gene is possibly TRBD1 (6 bases). V was cut by 9 bases and J by 0 bases, with 9 bases left in between. The germline CDR1 and CDR2 sequences are MDHEN and SYDVKM. This CDR3 has 14 residues. CDR3 loop: CASDRSSGANVLTF. The DNA for the CDR3 is TGTGCCAGTGACAGGAGCTCTGGGGCCAACGTCCTGACTTTC. The whole variable domain, filled in from reference TRBV28 and TRBJ2-6, reads DVKVTQSSRYLVKRTGEKVFLECVQDMDHENMFWYRQDPGLGLRLIYFSYDVKMKEKGDIPEGYSVSREKKERFSLILESASTNQTSMYLCASDRSSGANVLTFGAGSRLTVL.

This clone occurred a few times. J is TRBJ2-5 and V is TRBV14, with TRBD2 matching 12 bases. V dropped 0 bases and J dropped 7; count of bases not matched to a gene: 12. Germline CDR1 is SGHDN and CDR2 is FVKESK. This CDR3 spans 18 amino acids. In DNA form, the CDR3 reads TGTGCCAGCAGCCAAGATGTAGCTAGCGGGGGGGCCGGCGTGACCCAGTACTTC. Protein sequence: CASSQDVASGGAGVTQYF.